Below are 6 T cell receptor beta chains sequenced from a single sample in a study of cytomegalovirus exposure and HLA in healthy donors. Vbeta (60) and Jbeta (13) primers were used in the PCR. The method was immunoSEQ multiplex PCR; TCRdb's version includes in-frame clones alone and lacks a portion of them. The table shows approximately 91,000 clones, with 55% to 65% occurring only once. Sequences were obtained from PBMCs. These receptors came from a human donor in good health.

This clone has a handful of counts. The chain uses TRBV19 and TRBJ1-4, with D maybe TRBD1 (6 bases). The CDR3 has 13 residues. Germline V gives CDR1 LNHDA, CDR2 SQIVND (reference sequence). The V end lost 7 bases, the J end lost 0 bases, and 6 bases lay between the germline ends. The CDR3 DNA reads as TGTGCCAGTAACAGGGCAACTAATGAAAAACTGTTTTTT. This gives the protein CASNRATNEKLFF.

CDR3 nucleotides: TGTGCCAGCAGCTTAAATTCGCTAGTACTGACCAGCTCTGGAAACACCATATATTTT. Translated: CASSLNSLVLTSSGNTIYF. The rearrangement links TRBV7-8 to TRBJ1-3; D not certain. CDR3 length equals 19 residues. Trimming removed 2 bases at V and 0 bases at J, with 20 bases between. The germline V gene has CDR1 SGHVS and CDR2 FQNEAQ.

This chain links TRBV27 with TRBJ1-5; 7 positions match TRBD1. Looked up from germline, CDR1 is MNHEY and CDR2 is SMNVEV (reference sequence). The CDR3 sequence is 20 residues long. Trimming removed 2 bases from V and 0 bases from J; junction bases left unmatched: 16. The CDR3 loop reads CASSLSGGQHRFYSNQPQHF. In nucleotides, the CDR3 is TGTGCCAGCAGTTTAAGTGGGGGACAGCACAGATTTTATAGCAATCAGCCCCAGCATTTT.

There are many counts of this clone. The CDR3 DNA sequence: TGTGCCATCAGTGACGCAGGGGGCACCTACAATGAGCAGTTCTTC. Translated, it gives CAISDAGGTYNEQFF. The chain is built from TRBV10-3 and TRBJ2-1, with 8 positions matching TRBD1. The ends lost 3 bases at V and 2 bases at J; junction bases unmatched: 3. Germline loops: CDR1 ENHRY, CDR2 SYGVKD. There are 15 residues in the CDR3.

The DNA of the CDR3 is TGTGCCAGCTCACCAAAGTCAACTAGAGGAACAGATACGCAGTATTTT. It translates to CASSPKSTRGTDTQYF. The chain carries TRBV18 and TRBJ2-3; D perhaps matches TRBD2 (5 bases). The CDR3 spans 16 residues. V lost 2 bases and J lost 3, with 15 bases in between. Per germline, CDR1 KGHSH and CDR2 LQKENI.

The rearrangement uses TRBV14 and TRBJ2-1, with 9 bases identical to TRBD1. The CDR3 contains 16 residues. V trimming: 4 bases; J trimming: 4 bases; junction bases outside the gene matches: 8. Germline assignment: CDR1 SGHDN and CDR2 FVKESK. The CDR3 DNA is TGTGCCAGCAGCCCCTTTGAGGGGACAGGGTACAATGAGCAGTTCTTC. It is translated as CASSPFEGTGYNEQFF.